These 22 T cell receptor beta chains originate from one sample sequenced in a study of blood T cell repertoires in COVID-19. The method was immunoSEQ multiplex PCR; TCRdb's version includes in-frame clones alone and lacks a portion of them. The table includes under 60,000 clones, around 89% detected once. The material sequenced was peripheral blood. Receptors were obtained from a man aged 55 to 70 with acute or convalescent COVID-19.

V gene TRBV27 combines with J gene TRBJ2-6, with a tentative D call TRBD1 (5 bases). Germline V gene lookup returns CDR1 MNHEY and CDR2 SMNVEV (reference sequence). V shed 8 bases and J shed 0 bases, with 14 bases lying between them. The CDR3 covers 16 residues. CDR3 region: CASLSFQGSGANVLTF. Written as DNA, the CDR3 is TGTGCCAGCCTTTCTTTCCAGGGCTCTGGGGCCAACGTCCTGACTTTC. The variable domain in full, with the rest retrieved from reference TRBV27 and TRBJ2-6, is EAQVTQNPRYLITVTGKKLTVTCSQNMNHEYMSWYRQDPGLGLRQIYYSMNVEVTDKGDVPEGYKVSRKEKRNFPLILESPSPNQTSLYFCASLSFQGSGANVLTFGAGSRLTVL.

CDR3 residues: CASSLGGAYNEQFF. CDR3 sequence (DNA): TGTGCCAGCAGTTTAGGCGGGGCTTACAATGAGCAGTTCTTC. The chain is built from TRBV27 and TRBJ2-1, with D perhaps matching TRBD2 (6 bases). The V and J ends lost 2 bases and 4 bases respectively, with 9 bases between them. Germline V CDR1 and CDR2: MNHEY, SMNVEV (reference sequence). The CDR3 has 14 residues.

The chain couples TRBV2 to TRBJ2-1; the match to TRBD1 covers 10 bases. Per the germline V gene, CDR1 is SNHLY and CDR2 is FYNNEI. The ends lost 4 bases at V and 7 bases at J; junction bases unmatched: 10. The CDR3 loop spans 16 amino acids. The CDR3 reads CASSGTGTGARNEQFF. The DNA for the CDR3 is TGTGCCAGCAGTGGGACCGGGACAGGGGCGAGGAATGAGCAGTTCTTC.

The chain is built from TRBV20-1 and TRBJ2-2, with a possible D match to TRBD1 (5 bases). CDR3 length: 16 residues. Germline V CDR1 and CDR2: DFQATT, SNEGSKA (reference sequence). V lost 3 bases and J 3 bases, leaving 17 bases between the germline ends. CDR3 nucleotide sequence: TGCAGTGCTAGTAGTATTCGGCAGGGATACACCGGGGAGCTGTTTTTT. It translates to CSASSIRQGYTGELFF.

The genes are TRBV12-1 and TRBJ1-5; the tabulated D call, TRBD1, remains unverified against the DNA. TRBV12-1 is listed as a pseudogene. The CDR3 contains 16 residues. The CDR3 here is CASSFAILTGGQPQHF. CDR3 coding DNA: TGTGCCAGCAGCTTTGCGATCCTCACAGGGGGTCAGCCCCAGCATTTT.

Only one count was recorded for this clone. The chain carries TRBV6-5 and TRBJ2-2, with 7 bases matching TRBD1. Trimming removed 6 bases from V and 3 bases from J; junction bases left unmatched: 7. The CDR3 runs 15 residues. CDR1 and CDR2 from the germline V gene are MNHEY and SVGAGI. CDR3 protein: CASRDGQVDTGELFF. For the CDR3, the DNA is TGTGCCAGCAGGGACGGACAGGTCGACACCGGGGAGCTGTTTTTT.

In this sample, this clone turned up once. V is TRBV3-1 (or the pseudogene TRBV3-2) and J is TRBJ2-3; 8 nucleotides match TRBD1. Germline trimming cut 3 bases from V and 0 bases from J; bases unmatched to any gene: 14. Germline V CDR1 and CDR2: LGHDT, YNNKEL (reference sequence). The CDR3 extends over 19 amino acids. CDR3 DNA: TGTGCCAGCAGCCACTTCTATAGGACAGGGACGGAGAGCACAGATACGCAGTATTTT. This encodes CASSHFYRTGTESTDTQYF.

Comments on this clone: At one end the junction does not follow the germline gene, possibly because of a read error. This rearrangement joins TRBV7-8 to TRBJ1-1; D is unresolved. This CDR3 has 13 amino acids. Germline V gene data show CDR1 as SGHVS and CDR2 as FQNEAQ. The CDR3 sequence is CASSPRQNAEAFF. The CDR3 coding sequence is TGTGCCAGCAGCCCACGCCAGAACGCTGAAGCTTTCTTT.

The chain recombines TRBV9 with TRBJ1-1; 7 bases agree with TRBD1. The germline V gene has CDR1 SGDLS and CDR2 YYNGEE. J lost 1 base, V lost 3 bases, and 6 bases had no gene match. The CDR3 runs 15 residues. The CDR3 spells CASSAPGQPNTEAFF. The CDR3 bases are TGTGCCAGCAGCGCGCCGGGACAGCCGAACACTGAAGCTTTCTTT.

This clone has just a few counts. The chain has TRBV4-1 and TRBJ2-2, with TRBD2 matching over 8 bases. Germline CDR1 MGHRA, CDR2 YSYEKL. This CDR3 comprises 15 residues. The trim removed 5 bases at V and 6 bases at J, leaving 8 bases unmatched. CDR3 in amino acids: CASSLRGGDSGELFF. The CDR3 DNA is TGCGCCAGCAGCTTACGGGGGGGCGACTCCGGGGAGCTGTTTTTT.

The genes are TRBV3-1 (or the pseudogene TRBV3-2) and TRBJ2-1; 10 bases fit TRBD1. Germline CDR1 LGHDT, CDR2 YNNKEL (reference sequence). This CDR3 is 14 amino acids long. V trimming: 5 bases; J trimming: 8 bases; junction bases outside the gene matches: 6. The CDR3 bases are TGTGCCAGCAGCTACCCCGGGACAGGGGATGAGCAGTTCTTC. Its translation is CASSYPGTGDEQFF.

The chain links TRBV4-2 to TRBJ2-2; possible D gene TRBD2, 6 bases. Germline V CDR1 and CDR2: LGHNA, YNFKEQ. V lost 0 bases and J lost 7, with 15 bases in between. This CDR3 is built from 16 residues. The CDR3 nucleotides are TGTGCCAGCAGCCAAGATGGCCAGGGAGGCAGCGGGGAGCTGTTTTTT. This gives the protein CASSQDGQGGSGELFF.

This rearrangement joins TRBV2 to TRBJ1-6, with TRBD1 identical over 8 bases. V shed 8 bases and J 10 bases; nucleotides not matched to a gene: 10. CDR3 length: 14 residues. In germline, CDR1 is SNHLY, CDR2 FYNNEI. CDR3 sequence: CASEANRGLSPLHF. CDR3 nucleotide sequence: TGTGCCAGCGAAGCGAACAGGGGGTTATCACCCCTCCACTTT.

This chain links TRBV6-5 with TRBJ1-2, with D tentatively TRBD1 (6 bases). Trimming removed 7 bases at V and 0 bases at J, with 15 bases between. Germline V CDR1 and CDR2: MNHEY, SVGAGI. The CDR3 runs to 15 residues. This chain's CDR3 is CASTARGGANYGYTF. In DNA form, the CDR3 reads TGTGCCAGCACCGCCCGAGGGGGGGCTAACTATGGCTACACCTTC.

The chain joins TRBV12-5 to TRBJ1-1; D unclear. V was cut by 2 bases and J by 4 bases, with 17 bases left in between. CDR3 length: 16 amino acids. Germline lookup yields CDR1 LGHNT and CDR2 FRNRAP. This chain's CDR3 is CASGLKHNEVFTEAFF. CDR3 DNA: TGTGCTAGTGGTTTGAAACATAACGAGGTTTTCACTGAAGCTTTCTTT.

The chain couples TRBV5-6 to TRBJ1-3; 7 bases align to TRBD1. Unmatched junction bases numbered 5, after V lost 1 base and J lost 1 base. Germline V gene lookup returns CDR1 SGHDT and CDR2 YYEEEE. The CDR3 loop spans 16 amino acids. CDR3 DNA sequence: TGTGCCAGCAGCTTGTCTATGACAGGGTCTGGAAACACCATATATTTT. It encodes CASSLSMTGSGNTIYF.

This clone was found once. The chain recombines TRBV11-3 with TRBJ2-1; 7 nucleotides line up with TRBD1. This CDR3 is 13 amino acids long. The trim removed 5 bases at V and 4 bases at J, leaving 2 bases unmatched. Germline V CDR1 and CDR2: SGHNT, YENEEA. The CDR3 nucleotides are TGTGCCAGCAGCGAGACAGGGTACAATGAGCAGTTCTTC. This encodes CASSETGYNEQFF. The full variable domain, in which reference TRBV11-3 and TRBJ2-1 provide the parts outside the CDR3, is EAGVVQSPRYKIIEKKQPVAFWCNPISGHNTLYWYLQNLGQGPELLIRYENEEAVDDSQLPKDRFSAERLKGVDSTLKIQPAELGDSAVYLCASSETGYNEQFFGPGTRLTVL.

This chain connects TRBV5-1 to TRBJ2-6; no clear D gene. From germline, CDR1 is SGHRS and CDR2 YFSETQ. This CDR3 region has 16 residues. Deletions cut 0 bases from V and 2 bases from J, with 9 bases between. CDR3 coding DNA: TGCGCCAGCAGCTTGGACGGTCCCGCTGGGGCCAACGTCCTGACTTTC. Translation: CASSLDGPAGANVLTF.

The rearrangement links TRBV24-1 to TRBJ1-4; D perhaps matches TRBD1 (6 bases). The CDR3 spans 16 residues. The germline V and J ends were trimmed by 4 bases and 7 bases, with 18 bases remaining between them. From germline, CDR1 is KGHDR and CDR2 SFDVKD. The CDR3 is CATSDPGQPGGEKLFF. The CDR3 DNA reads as TGTGCCACCAGTGACCCCGGACAGCCGGGAGGTGAAAAACTGTTTTTT.

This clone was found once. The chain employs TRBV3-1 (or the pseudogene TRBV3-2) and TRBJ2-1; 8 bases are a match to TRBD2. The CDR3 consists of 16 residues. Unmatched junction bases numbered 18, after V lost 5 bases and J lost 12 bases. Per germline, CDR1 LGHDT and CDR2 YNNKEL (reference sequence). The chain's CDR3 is CASSSQLPRGGPGQFF. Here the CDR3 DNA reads TGTGCCAGCAGCTCACAGCTCCCTCGGGGGGGGCCGGGGCAGTTCTTC.

Here the CDR3 reads CASSPFTDTSDGYTF. In DNA, the CDR3 is TGTGCCAGCTCACCCTTCACGGACACCTCCGATGGCTACACCTTC. The rearrangement joins TRBV18 to TRBJ1-2, with TRBD1 as a possible D gene (5 bases). Trimming pared 3 bases from V and 6 bases from J, leaving 17 bases between. CDR3 length: 15 residues. The V gene's germline CDR1 is KGHSH and CDR2 LQKENI.

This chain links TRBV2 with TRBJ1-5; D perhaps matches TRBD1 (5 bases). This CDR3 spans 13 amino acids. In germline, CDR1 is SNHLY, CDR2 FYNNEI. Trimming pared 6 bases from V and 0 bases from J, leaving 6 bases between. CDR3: CASSTGSNQPQHF. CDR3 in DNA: TGTGCCAGCAGCACAGGTAGCAATCAGCCCCAGCATTTT. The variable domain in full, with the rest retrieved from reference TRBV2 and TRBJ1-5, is EPEVTQTPSHQVTQMGQEVILRCVPISNHLYFYWYRQILGQKVEFLVSFYNNEISEKSEIFDDQFSVERPDGSNFTLKIRSTKLEDSAMYFCASSTGSNQPQHFGDGTRLSIL.